One sample yielded the 21 T cell receptor beta chains listed below, sequenced in a study of blood T cell repertoires in COVID-19. This table comes from immunoSEQ multiplex PCR, and its TCRdb copy is limited to in-frame clones, with some not included. This sample carries about 240,000 clones, around 84% of them seen once, and the ten largest clones take roughly 3.3%. The specimen sequenced was peripheral blood. The receptor source for this set is a woman aged 18-29 years with acute or convalescent COVID-19.

In this sample, this clone turned up once. The chain employs TRBV19 and TRBJ1-6, with no clear D. V was clipped by 6 bases and J by 4 bases, with 10 bases between them. CDR3 length equals 14 residues. CDR1 and CDR2 from the germline V gene are LNHDA and SQIVND (reference sequence). The CDR3 region has the DNA TGTGCCAGTAGATCAGGCGGGTATAATTCACCCCTCCACTTT. Its protein is CASRSGGYNSPLHF.

V gene TRBV6-5 combines with J gene TRBJ1-2; D gene uncertain. The V gene's germline CDR1 is MNHEY and CDR2 SVGAGI. Trimming took off 5 bases at V and 5 bases at J, with 18 bases between the two ends. CDR3 length: 15 residues. The DNA of the CDR3 is TGTGCCAGCAGTCAAACTTACGGCGAGGATTATGGCTACACCTTC. Protein: CASSQTYGEDYGYTF.

The chain joins TRBV27 to TRBJ1-1; the match to TRBD1 covers 9 bases. V dropped 7 bases and J dropped 4; count of bases not matched to a gene: 7. Germline assignment: CDR1 MNHEY and CDR2 SMNVEV (reference sequence). This CDR3 has 14 amino acids. The CDR3 DNA reads TGTGCCAGCAAACTTCTGACAGGGGGCACTGAAGCTTTCTTT. It translates to CASKLLTGGTEAFF.

The chain is built from TRBV19 and TRBJ2-3, with D perhaps TRBD2 (5 bases). V was trimmed by 4 bases and J by 4 bases, leaving 9 bases between them. Germline CDR1 and CDR2: LNHDA and SQIVND (reference sequence). The CDR3 length is 13 residues. The CDR3 DNA sequence: TGTGCCAGTAGTACCTCAGCGGCAGATACGCAGTATTTT. It specifies CASSTSAADTQYF. Looking up the rest from reference TRBV19 and TRBJ2-3 gives the full variable domain: DGGITQSPKYLFRKEGQNVTLSCEQNLNHDAMYWYRQDPGQGLRLIYYSQIVNDFQKGDIAEGYSVSREKKESFPLTVTSAQKNPTAFYLCASSTSAADTQYFGPGTRLTVL.

This clone was detected once. The chain employs TRBV18 and TRBJ1-4; TRBD1 matches at 9 bases. Germline CDR1 reads KGHSH; CDR2 reads LQKENI. This CDR3 comprises 15 residues. V shed 8 bases and J 2 bases; nucleotides not matched to a gene: 6. CDR3 in amino acids: CASAGQGKTNEKLFF. CDR3 sequence (DNA): TGTGCCAGCGCCGGACAGGGGAAGACTAATGAAAAACTGTTTTTT.

Only a few counts were recorded for this clone. The genes are TRBV24-1 and TRBJ2-2; D is unclear. Trimming shortened V by 5 bases and J by 2 bases, and 14 bases separated the two germline ends. The CDR3 loop spans 16 amino acids. Germline assignment: CDR1 KGHDR and CDR2 SFDVKD. DNA for the CDR3: TGTGCCACCAGTGCCGCTACAGCCCCTAACACCGGGGAGCTGTTTTTT. Its protein is CATSAATAPNTGELFF.

The chain carries TRBV18 and TRBJ1-1, with TRBD1 identical over 12 bases. J was trimmed by 10 bases and V by 2 bases; bases with no gene match: 11. CDR3 length equals 16 residues. Germline CDR1 KGHSH, CDR2 LQKENI. The CDR3 spells CASSPEEGQGALGAFF. The CDR3 DNA reads TGTGCCAGCTCACCAGAAGAGGGACAGGGGGCTCTGGGAGCTTTCTTT.

The chain carries TRBV7-8 and TRBJ2-7; TRBD2 matches at 10 bases. CDR1 and CDR2 from the germline V gene are SGHVS and FQNEAQ. Losses at the gene ends were 3 bases for V and 3 bases for J; bases not matched to a gene: 5. There are 15 residues in the CDR3. The CDR3 DNA reads TGTGCCAGCAGCTTGGGACTAGCGTTTGGCTACGAGCAGTACTTC. This encodes CASSLGLAFGYEQYF.

The CDR3 here is CASSPGLNTEAFF. DNA for the CDR3: TGTGCCAGCAGCCCAGGGCTTAACACTGAAGCTTTCTTT. The J gene is TRBJ1-1, the V gene TRBV12-3 or TRBV12-4; D possibly corresponds to TRBD1 (5 bases). This CDR3 has 13 amino acids. V lost 6 bases to trimming and J lost 2 bases, with 10 bases between them.

V is TRBV14 and J is TRBJ1-3, with 9 bases aligning to TRBD1. V trimming: 2 bases; J trimming: 0 bases; junction bases outside the gene matches: 2. This CDR3 region has 16 residues. CDR1 is SGHDN and CDR2 is FVKESK in the germline V gene. This CDR3 is CASSQRQGDSGNTIYF. CDR3 nucleotide sequence: TGTGCCAGCAGCCAACGACAGGGGGACTCTGGAAACACCATATATTTT.

This clone occurred many times. The genes are TRBV2 and TRBJ2-1; TRBD2 aligns across 11 bases. Germline V gene data show CDR1 as SNHLY and CDR2 as FYNNEI. The CDR3 has 18 residues. V lost 1 base to trimming and J lost 1 base; unmatched junction nucleotides: 6. The CDR3: CASSEVNSGRVSYNEQFF. The DNA for the CDR3 is TGTGCCAGCAGTGAAGTTAATAGCGGGAGGGTATCCTACAATGAGCAGTTCTTC.

V is TRBV28 and J is TRBJ1-6; 10 positions agree with TRBD1. V lost 4 bases, J lost 6 bases, and 6 bases stayed unmatched. The germline CDR1 and CDR2 sequences are MDHEN and SYDVKM. The CDR3 runs to 16 residues. The CDR3 DNA reads as TGTGCCAGCAGTTCCCCGGGACAGGGGCGTAATTCACCCCTCCACTTT. Its translation: CASSSPGQGRNSPLHF. Full variable domain (rest looked up from reference TRBV28 and TRBJ1-6): DVKVTQSSRYLVKRTGEKVFLECVQDMDHENMFWYRQDPGLGLRLIYFSYDVKMKEKGDIPEGYSVSREKKERFSLILESASTNQTSMYLCASSSPGQGRNSPLHFGNGTRLTVT.

The genes are TRBV9 and TRBJ2-7; a possible D gene is TRBD2 (6 bases). Trimming cost V 4 bases and J 1 base, with 12 bases left between them. Germline V CDR1 and CDR2: SGDLS, YYNGEE. This CDR3 has 14 residues. The CDR3 loop is CASSPLAHSYEQYF. As DNA, the CDR3 is TGTGCCAGCAGCCCACTAGCCCATTCCTACGAGCAGTACTTC.

This chain links TRBV7-9 with TRBJ2-7, with TRBD2 identical over 15 bases. This CDR3 is 19 amino acids long. Trimming took 6 bases from V and 4 from J; bases not matched to a gene: 16. Per the germline V gene, CDR1 is SEHNR and CDR2 is FQNEAQ (reference sequence). CDR3 bases: TGTGCCAGCAGTTCTCCGGGACTAGCGGGAGGCCCCTCAATTTACGAGCAGTACTTC. As protein: CASSSPGLAGGPSIYEQYF.

The rearrangement links TRBV21-1 to TRBJ2-4; the D call of TRBD2 is as the table states it, not checked on the DNA. TRBV21-1 is reported as a pseudogene. CDR3 size: 15 residues. The CDR3 DNA follows: TGTGCCAGCAGCAAAGAAGAGAGTTCCAAAAACATTCAGTACTTC. Translated, it gives CASSKEESSKNIQYF.

The chain links TRBV18 to TRBJ1-1; D may be TRBD1 (6 bases). Per germline, CDR1 KGHSH and CDR2 LQKENI. This CDR3 contains 14 residues. Between the trimmed V and J ends, which lost 0 bases and 6 bases, there was a span of 11 bases. This CDR3 is CASSPPGAFPEAFF. CDR3 coding DNA: TGTGCCAGCTCACCACCGGGGGCGTTCCCTGAAGCTTTCTTT.

The V call is TRBV7-2, the J call TRBJ2-3; D unclear. V lost 5 bases and J 2 bases, leaving 8 bases between the germline ends. Per germline, CDR1 SGHTA and CDR2 FQGNSA. The CDR3 loop spans 13 amino acids. The CDR3 DNA sequence: TGTGCCAGCAGCCGCATAGTCACAGATACGCAGTATTTT. The encoded protein is CASSRIVTDTQYF.

The chain employs TRBV30 and TRBJ2-1; the match to TRBD1 covers 8 bases. Germline assignment: CDR1 GTSNPN and CDR2 SVGIG (reference sequence). V lost 4 bases and J lost 1; bases outside the gene matches: 6. The CDR3 is 15 residues long. CDR3 loop: CAWTIRDRSYNEQFF. As DNA, the CDR3 is TGTGCCTGGACAATAAGGGACAGGTCCTACAATGAGCAGTTCTTC.

The rearrangement joins TRBV29-1 to TRBJ2-1; D may be TRBD2 (5 bases). There are 13 residues in the CDR3. Germline CDR1 SQVTM, CDR2 ANQGSEA. Trimming took 3 bases from V and 8 from J, leaving 14 bases between them. The CDR3 DNA is TGCAGCGTTGATGTGGGAGTTGGCGATGAGCAGTTCTTC. Translated: CSVDVGVGDEQFF.

The rearrangement uses TRBV13 and TRBJ1-1; D is undetermined. The CDR3 covers 16 residues. With 0 bases removed from V and 1 base from J, the gap between germline ends came to 12 bases. CDR1 and CDR2 from the germline V gene are PRHDT and FYEKMQ (reference sequence). Here the CDR3 reads CASSLGGLLGNTEAFF. Here the CDR3 DNA reads TGTGCCAGCAGCTTAGGGGGCCTACTAGGGAACACTGAAGCTTTCTTT.

The chain's CDR3 is CASSVGQGAEKLFF. The CDR3 DNA is TGTGCCAGCAGTGTGGGACAGGGGGCTGAAAAACTGTTTTTT. J is TRBJ1-4 and V is TRBV25-1; 12 bases align to TRBD1. This CDR3 is 14 amino acids long. CDR1 and CDR2 from the germline V gene are MGHDK and SYGVNS. The trim removed 4 bases at V and 7 bases at J, leaving 1 base unmatched.